This T cell receptor (beta chain) was observed in a study of CD8 T cells in Susac syndrome (dated by TCRdb to between 2017 and 2020). At the level of the whole study: Of the Susac syndrome patients who were sequenced, five or six had clinically active disease and eight were in clinical remission. Susac syndrome patients were therapy-naive, on corticosteroids (some also receiving IVIg), or on IVIg alone at blood withdrawal. Repertoire sequencing was used to test whether CD8+ T cell activation and differentiation in Susac syndrome was antigen driven. CD8+ T cell repertoire clonality was compared between approximately 12 healthy donors, some 14 Susac syndrome patients and approximately 16 multiple sclerosis patients.

Beyond this particular receptor, the publication reports: Clonal expansion was observed in Susac syndrome CD8+ repertoires, with the highest expansion in CD8+ TEMRA cells and greater expansion in clinically active than in remitting patients. The number of individuals in the TCR sequencing and HLA analysis was acknowledged as relatively small. Looking at Susac-specific public clones, the researchers identified roughly 17 in the total CD8+ repertoire and several in the CD8+ TEMRA repertoire.

On this clonotype: It lacks a known antigen. One base away there is no much larger clone; base qualities are not given.

Peripheral blood CD8+ and CD4+ T cells from healthy donors, Susac syndrome patients and multiple sclerosis patients were profiled by high-throughput TCR beta sequencing. Susac syndrome patients met recently defined diagnostic criteria for definite or probable disease. CD8+ TEMRA cells were enriched by FACS, while bulk CD8+ and CD4+ T cells were purified by magnetic negative isolation. Blood was collected in EDTA tubes and processed within 24 hours, with PBMCs isolated through density gradient centrifugation. PBMCs intended for TCR sequencing were cryopreserved in liquid nitrogen and thawed later in a water bath at 37 degrees C. Purity of sorted or isolated CD4+, CD8+ and CD8+ TEMRA cells was at least 90%. RNA was extracted using the RNeasy kit, and 0.5 to 1 microgram was reverse transcribed with random hexamers. TCR beta CDR3 regions were amplified with the immunoSEQ multiplex PCR assay covering 54 Vbeta and 13 Jbeta segments. Bias from PCR amplification was corrected by using a synthetic template baseline for primer optimization and for computational correction. In the paper's pipeline: Only productive sequences were kept, with reads annotated to V, D and J genes according to IMGT and analyzed in immunoSEQ Analyzer. Clonality was calculated as one minus the Shannon entropy normalized by log2 of the number of productive unique sequences. Public and private clones were assessed among the 100 most prevalent clones of each patient and control. Clones were defined as Susac-specific if absent from the healthy and MS cohorts, from around 1,000 published viral clones and from other ImmuneACCESS disease sequences. TCRdb redid the processing of the public reads, applying fastp at Q25 and MiXCR, and retained in-frame beta chains. Every entry covers one CDR3 protein and lists the most common genes and DNA from its rows. For this entry, the V and J calls and clone size follow TCRdb and not the study's own pipeline. In this sample the table shows about 120,000 distinct CDR3 sequences, around 94% of which occur a single time. In total, the top ten clones hold around 0.28% of the sample.

Here V drops 4 bases and J drops 0 bases, and the junction holds 13 bases not matched to any gene. Sequences ENHRY (CDR1) and SYGVKD (CDR2) are obtained from the germline V gene. The CDR3 covers 18 residues, taking in both the cysteine and the phenylalanine. Only the CDR3 DNA stays, 54 bases, in frame from base 1. The material sequenced was CD8+ T cells from PBMCs. The rearranged segments are TRBV10-3 and TRBJ2-5, with 8 bases matching TRBD2. This sequence was found in a human donor with Susac syndrome. Here the CDR3 is given as CAISAPAGWRGDQETQYF. At the DNA level, the sequence is TGTGCCATCAGTGCCCCAGCGGGATGGCGGGGGGACCAAGAGACCCAGTACTTC.